The source of this T cell receptor beta chain is a study of identical twins (dated by TCRdb to the mid-2010s). Study-wide context: To test whether fetal clonotypes persist, the study used deep sequencing on TCR alpha and beta repertoires from monozygotic twins, unrelated adults of various ages, and cord blood. To rule out contamination, replicate twin experiments were performed at different times with different library preparation protocols.

This clonotype was detected ten times or more. The target of this receptor is not known. Per-base quality was not reported, and no clone a single base away is much larger than it. The germline V gene provides CDR1 SGHRS and CDR2 YFSETQ. Relative to germline, V is 4 bases shorter and J is 2 bases shorter, with 13 bases between their ends. Reading from cysteine to phenylalanine, the CDR3 counts 14 amino acids. Left in the record is the CDR3 DNA by itself, 42 bases read in frame from the first base. Libraries were made using 5' RACE. The listed sequencing device is Illumina HiSeq 2000. Template switching added a universal primer binding site, and the final cDNA carried a unique molecular identifier that allowed TCR cDNA molecules to be counted accurately. Specific primers in the conserved constant-segment region were used to synthesize first-strand cDNA for TCR alpha and beta chains. Each cDNA library was double barcoded, with a SMART-Mk sample barcode plus Illumina barcodes, to control for contamination. TruSeq adapter sequences and Illumina sample barcodes were added in two successive PCR steps. Sequencing of the TCR alpha and beta cDNA libraries was done on the Illumina HiSeq platform using custom primers. The study's processing was this. MiGEC was used to process raw reads and extract unique molecular identifiers, and MiXCR was used to find CDR3 positions. For each individual, recombination models were inferred using an EM algorithm with the repgenHMM and IGoR tools. The tcR package in R was used for shared clonotype analysis, with sharing normalized by the product of cloneset sizes. To study raw recombination free of thymic and clonal selection effects, out-of-frame nonproductive sequences were analyzed. TCRdb cleaned the public reads at Q25 with fastp, built clones with MiXCR and kept in-frame beta chains. CDR3 protein sequences are deduplicated, and each keeps its most common genes and DNA. TCRdb, not the authors, supplied the V and J calls. The sample yields a few hundred thousand distinct CDR3 sequences; nearly 10% were counted once. The ten largest clones take up roughly 3% of the sample.

Study-wide findings and limitations: Fewer insertions were carried by abundant cord blood beta clonotypes, a similar but weaker trend appeared in young adult naive repertoires, and no such trend appeared in memory repertoires. Conclusions relied on cross-sectional statistical analysis, since the same donors could not be followed over many years. Zero-insertion analyses could be partly confounded by invariant T cells such as MAIT and iNKT, although diverse VJ usage argued against such confounding for most clonotypes. A weaker excess of twin sharing was found in beta out-of-frame sequences because the signal-to-noise ratio was lowered by fewer shared sequences. Compared with coincidental sharing between unrelated individuals, out-of-frame TCR alpha sequences shared between twins showed an excess of sequences with low generation probability. In monozygotic twins, out-of-frame TCR alpha sharing was systematically underestimated by recombination models, although the models agreed with sharing between unrelated individuals.

All donors were healthy Caucasians. Three pairs of female monozygotic twins, all aged roughly 18 to 29 years, made up the twin cohort. Peripheral blood mononuclear cells were the source from which RNA for the TCR libraries was isolated. A further study also used this sample, focusing on yellow fever vaccine responses in identical twins. Taken from the second paper: The authors reported that the T cell response to vaccination in identical twins appeared partly convergent and partly personalized. Focusing on identical twins, the study followed the T cell clones that responded to the vaccine, and did so with precision.

Sequencing was carried out using PBMCs. This receptor was obtained from a woman between 18 and 29 years old in good health. Rearrangement joined TRBV5-1 to TRBJ2-7; 6 matching bases give a weak D call of TRBD1. The DNA is as follows: TGCGCCAGCAGCAACTCAGGGGCTACCTACGAGCAGTACTTC. This translates into CASSNSGATYEQYF.